These 11 T cell receptor beta chains were sequenced from one sample in a study of human T cells and chemical hapten exposure. The time point denotes: healthy volunteer bleed at 2 weeks. Unfractionated whole blood yielded the extracted total RNA. A single record per CDR3 protein comes from TCRdb applying MiXCR to the RACE reads. The table has approximately 97,000 distinct CDR3 sequences, about 8.7% seen once; the top ten hold 2.9%. The specimen sequenced was whole blood. The receptors come from a female donor in good health. Some clones in this sample may be carry-over from other donors' samples.

Only a few counts were recorded for this clonotype. This rearrangement joins TRBV20-1 to TRBJ2-7; the match to TRBD2 covers 7 bases. Per germline, CDR1 DFQATT and CDR2 SNEGSKA (reference sequence). V dropped 0 bases and J dropped 2; count of bases not matched to a gene: 7. The CDR3 has 15 amino acids. CDR3 in DNA: TGCAGTGCTAGAGATCGGGGGAGGGCCCCCTACGAGCAGTACTTC. The encoded protein is CSARDRGRAPYEQYF.

This clonotype was recorded at least ten times. The V gene is TRBV15, the J gene TRBJ2-1; 9 nucleotides match TRBD2. The V gene's germline CDR1 is LNHNV and CDR2 YYDKDF (reference sequence). V lost 1 base and J lost 0; bases outside the gene matches: 7. CDR3 length: 18 amino acids. The CDR3: CATSRAFFSGGSYNEQFF. CDR3 DNA sequence: TGTGCCACCAGCAGAGCGTTCTTTAGCGGGGGCTCCTACAATGAGCAGTTCTTC. The entire variable domain, with the rest obtained from reference TRBV15 and TRBJ2-1, is as follows: DAMVIQNPRYQVTQFGKPVTLSCSQTLNHNVMYWYQQKSSQAPKLLFHYYDKDFNNEADTPDNFQSRRPNTSFCFLDIRSPGLGDTAMYLCATSRAFFSGGSYNEQFFGPGTRLTVL.

V gene TRBV29-1 combines with J gene TRBJ2-7; 9 bases fit TRBD1. Trimming cost V 7 bases and J 1 base; bases outside gene matches: 14. The CDR3 has 16 amino acids. Per the germline V gene, CDR1 is SQVTM and CDR2 is ANQGSEA. Here the CDR3 reads CSALVRDRECSYEQYF. Written as DNA, the CDR3 is TGCAGCGCCCTAGTCCGGGACAGGGAATGTTCCTACGAGCAGTACTTC.

The sample holds a few counts of this clonotype. V and J are TRBV5-5 and TRBJ2-1; D is unclear. V was pared by 4 bases and J by 9 bases, with 17 bases between. Germline V gene sequence: CDR1 SGHKS, CDR2 YYEKEE (reference sequence). This CDR3 is 14 amino acids long. This chain's CDR3 is CASSLQIRGTEQFF. CDR3 in DNA: TGTGCCAGCAGCCTGCAAATAAGAGGTACTGAGCAGTTCTTC.

This clonotype was detected many times. V and J are TRBV7-9 and TRBJ2-7, with TRBD1 identical over 8 bases. This CDR3 region has 14 residues. The V gene end was trimmed by 3 bases and the J gene end by 7 bases; junction bases not matched to a gene: 8. Germline V gene sequence: CDR1 SEHNR, CDR2 FQNEAQ (reference sequence). CDR3 in DNA: TGTGCCAGCAGCTTGCCGTCCAGGGGGCTTGAGCAGTACTTC. Amino acid sequence: CASSLPSRGLEQYF.

This clonotype was seen a few times. J is TRBJ1-1 and V is TRBV28; the D gene is possibly TRBD1 (6 bases). Trimming removed 8 bases from V and 3 bases from J, with 22 bases in between. The CDR3 extends over 16 amino acids. The V gene's germline CDR1 is MDHEN and CDR2 SYDVKM. The CDR3 DNA reads TGTGCCAGCTACGCCCCGGGACACCCAAAGGACACTGAAGCTTTCTTT. Translating it yields CASYAPGHPKDTEAFF.

The table lists this clonotype with many counts. The gene calls are TRBV12-3 or TRBV12-4 and TRBJ1-4; D may be TRBD1 (5 bases). The CDR3 runs 14 residues. V lost 5 bases to trimming and J lost 7 bases, with 14 bases between them. The CDR3: CASSPGSGGEKLFF. The CDR3 DNA reads TGTGCCAGCAGTCCCGGATCTGGGGGTGAAAAACTGTTTTTT.

This CDR3 reads CASTATARETQYF. The CDR3 nucleotides are TGTGCCAGCACCGCGACGGCTAGGGAGACCCAGTACTTC. The genes are TRBV6-5 and TRBJ2-5; no definite D call. CDR3 length: 13 residues. In germline, CDR1 is MNHEY, CDR2 SVGAGI. The V gene lost 7 bases and the J gene lost 5 bases, with 14 bases spanning the gap.

This clonotype was seen a handful of times. The rearrangement uses TRBV12-3 or TRBV12-4 and TRBJ1-6; D is uncertain. The CDR3 contains 14 residues. V was pared by 7 bases and J by 8 bases, with 15 bases between. In nucleotides, the CDR3 is TGTGCCAGCACCCAGGACGGGTTTGATTCACCCCTCCACTTT. Its translation: CASTQDGFDSPLHF.

In its sample, this clonotype was seen a few times. CDR3 sequence (DNA): TGTGCCAGCAGCCCGCGTCATGCAGGGACCTCTGGAAACACCATATATTTT. Amino acids: CASSPRHAGTSGNTIYF. The genes are TRBV7-2 and TRBJ1-3; D might be TRBD1 (5 bases). V lost 5 bases and J 0 bases, leaving 17 bases between the germline ends. Per germline, CDR1 SGHTA and CDR2 FQGNSA. The CDR3 contains 17 residues. The full variable domain, with the rest looked up from reference TRBV7-2 and TRBJ1-3, is GAGVSQSPSNKVTEKGKDVELRCDPISGHTALYWYRQSLGQGLEFLIYFQGNSAPDKSGLPSDRFSAERTGGSVSTLTIQRTQQEDSAVYLCASSPRHAGTSGNTIYFGEGSWLTVV.

This sequence joins TRBV12-3 or TRBV12-4 and TRBJ2-2; the match to TRBD2 covers 14 bases. Trimming at V came to 5 bases and at J to 7 bases, leaving 6 bases not matched to a gene. CDR3 length: 16 amino acids. The CDR3 region has the DNA TGTGCCAGCAGTGGCCGACTAGCGGGAGGGTTCGGGGAGCTGTTTTTT. This gives the protein CASSGRLAGGFGELFF.